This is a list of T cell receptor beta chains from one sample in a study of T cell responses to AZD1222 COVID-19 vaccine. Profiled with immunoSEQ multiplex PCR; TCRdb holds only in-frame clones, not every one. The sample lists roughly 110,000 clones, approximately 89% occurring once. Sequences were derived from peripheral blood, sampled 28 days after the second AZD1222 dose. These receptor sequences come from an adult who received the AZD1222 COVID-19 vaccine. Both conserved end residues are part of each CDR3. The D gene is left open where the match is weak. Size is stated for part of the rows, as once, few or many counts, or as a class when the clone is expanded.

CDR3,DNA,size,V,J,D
CASSVADGGNTGELFF,TGTGCCAGCAGCGTAGCTGATGGCGGGAACACCGGGGAGCTGTTTTTT,-,TRBV9,TRBJ2-2,-
CASSLPAGGATGELFF,TGTGCCAGTAGTTTGCCAGCGGGGGGGGCCACCGGGGAGCTGTTTTTT,-,TRBV19,TRBJ2-2,TRBD2
CASNVGAGLSSGNTIYF,TGTGCCAGTAATGTTGGGGCAGGCCTGAGCTCTGGAAACACCATATATTTT,few,TRBV19,TRBJ1-3,-
CASRNGQGPQETQYF,TGTGCCAGTAGGAACGGACAGGGACCCCAAGAGACCCAGTACTTC,-,TRBV19,TRBJ2-5,TRBD1
CSLRDTVDTQYF,TGCAGCTTACGGGACACGGTGGATACGCAGTATTTT,once,TRBV29-1,TRBJ2-3,-
CASSGDRGAYGYTF,TGTGCCAGCAGCGGGGACAGGGGGGCCTATGGCTACACCTTC,-,TRBV5-4,TRBJ1-2,TRBD1
CASSWGSLNTEAFF,TGCGCCAGCAGCTGGGGGTCTTTGAACACTGAAGCTTTCTTT,-,TRBV5-1,TRBJ1-1,-
CASSLVLDSSGYTF,TGTGCCAGCAGCTTAGTTTTGGACAGCAGTGGCTACACCTTC,-,TRBV11-2,TRBJ1-2,-
CATSSGQHATNEKLFF,TGTGCCACCAGCTCCGGACAGCATGCAACTAATGAAAAACTGTTTTTT,-,TRBV15,TRBJ1-4,-
CASSPVGIGNYEQYF,TGCGCCAGCAGCCCCGTAGGGATAGGGAACTACGAGCAGTACTTC,-,TRBV5-1,TRBJ2-7,-
CASSAGAVTEAFF,TGTGCCAGCAGTGCAGGGGCCGTCACTGAAGCTTTCTTT,-,TRBV9,TRBJ1-1,-
CSVAYGNSNQPQHF,TGCAGCGTTGCTTACGGAAATAGCAATCAGCCCCAGCATTTT,once,TRBV29-1,TRBJ1-5,-
CASRLSGPNTGELFF,TGTGCCAGCAGACTATCGGGACCGAACACCGGGGAGCTGTTTTTT,-,TRBV27,TRBJ2-2,-
CASKLGVGAQETQYF,TGTGCCAGCAAGCTAGGGGTAGGAGCACAAGAGACCCAGTACTTC,-,TRBV19,TRBJ2-5,-
CASSDSPGGNTGELFF,TGTGCCAGCAGTGACTCACCAGGGGGGAACACCGGGGAGCTGTTTTTT,-,TRBV6-4,TRBJ2-2,TRBD1
CASSVVENGTGRHGYTF,TGTGCCAGCAGCGTAGTCGAAAATGGGACAGGGCGCCATGGCTACACCTTC,-,TRBV9,TRBJ1-2,TRBD1
CASRRDRGSFGELFF,TGTGCCAGCAGAAGGGACAGGGGGTCGTTCGGGGAGCTGTTTTTT,-,TRBV2,TRBJ2-2,TRBD1
CASSYSGTVGNTIYF,TGTGCCAGCAGTTACTCTGGGACGGTTGGAAACACCATATATTTT,once,TRBV6-5,TRBJ1-3,-
CASSYGQYTDTQYF,TGTGCCAGCAGTTACGGGCAGTACACAGATACGCAGTATTTT,-,TRBV6-5,TRBJ2-3,-
CASSLPGTGGLTEAFF,TGTGCCAGCAGTCTCCCCGGGACAGGGGGCTTGACTGAAGCTTTCTTT,-,TRBV6-2/TRBV6-3,TRBJ1-1,TRBD1
CASSPIGGLDTEAFF,TGTGCCAGCAGCCCTATCGGGGGTTTGGACACTGAAGCTTTCTTT,-,TRBV3-1/TRBV3-2,TRBJ1-1,-
CASSFQGSPLHF,TGTGCCAGCAGTTTCCAGGGTTCACCCCTCCACTTT,-,TRBV28,TRBJ1-6,-
CASSQGTGSNQPQHF,TGTGCCAGCAGTCAAGGGACAGGTAGCAATCAGCCCCAGCATTTT,few,TRBV27,TRBJ1-5,TRBD1
CASSSGQEKLFF,TGTGCCAGCTCATCGGGGCAAGAAAAACTGTTTTTT,-,TRBV18,TRBJ1-4,-
CASSPGQGINQPQHF,TGCGCCAGCAGCCCGGGACAGGGGATCAATCAGCCCCAGCATTTT,-,TRBV5-1,TRBJ1-5,TRBD1
CASSLHGSGANVLTF,TGTGCCAGCAGCTTACACGGGTCTGGGGCCAACGTCCTGACTTTC,-,TRBV28,TRBJ2-6,-
CASITGQGMYGYTF,TGTGCCAGCATTACTGGGCAGGGGATGTATGGCTACACCTTC,once,TRBV6-5,TRBJ1-2,-
CASSLQRQPQHF,TGTGCCAGCAGCCTCCAGCGTCAGCCCCAGCATTTT,once,TRBV7-2,TRBJ1-5,-
CASSPTGGSGEKLFF,TGCGCCAGCAGCCCAACAGGGGGCTCGGGGGAAAAACTGTTTTTT,few,TRBV5-1,TRBJ1-4,TRBD1
CASSGRDNHYNEQFF,TGTGCCAGCAGCGGCCGGGACAACCACTACAATGAGCAGTTCTTC,-,TRBV9,TRBJ2-1,-
CASSLVSSGENTGELFF,TGTGCCAGCAGCTTGGTTTCCAGCGGGGAGAACACCGGGGAGCTGTTTTTT,-,TRBV5-4,TRBJ2-2,TRBD2
CASSPDSSGANVLTF,TGTGCCAGCAGTCCAGACAGCTCTGGGGCCAACGTCCTGACTTTC,once,TRBV28,TRBJ2-6,-
CASSFGQVTEAFF,TGCGCCAGCAGCTTCGGACAGGTTACTGAAGCTTTCTTT,-,TRBV5-1,TRBJ1-1,TRBD1
CASSLAGAPNNEQFF,TGTGCCAGCTCGCTAGCGGGGGCCCCAAACAATGAGCAGTTCTTC,few,TRBV9,TRBJ2-1,TRBD2
CASSQVAGNNEQFF,TGCGCCAGCAGCCAAGTAGCGGGAAACAATGAGCAGTTCTTC,-,TRBV4-1,TRBJ2-1,TRBD2
CASRTGGYLSGNTIYF,TGTGCCAGCAGGACAGGGGGCTACCTCTCTGGAAACACCATATATTTT,-,TRBV19,TRBJ1-3,TRBD1
CASSSHLGGATEAFF,TGTGCCAGCAGCTCCCACCTAGGAGGGGCCACTGAAGCTTTCTTT,-,TRBV11-2,TRBJ1-1,-
CASRQGYNSPLHF,TGTGCCAGCCGACAGGGATATAATTCACCCCTCCACTTT,-,TRBV2,TRBJ1-6,TRBD1
CASSETFRGLTDTQYF,TGTGCCAGCAGTGAAACGTTTCGGGGCCTCACAGATACGCAGTATTTT,-,TRBV2,TRBJ2-3,-
CASSDRAAGGRETQYF,TGTGCCAGCAGCGACCGAGCAGCGGGGGGTCGAGAGACCCAGTACTTC,few,TRBV9,TRBJ2-5,TRBD2
CASSTQMNTEAFF,TGTGCCAGCAGCACACAGATGAACACTGAAGCTTTCTTT,-,TRBV25-1,TRBJ1-1,-
CASSLTGPYNEQFF,TGTGCCAGCAGCCTGACAGGGCCTTACAATGAGCAGTTCTTC,-,TRBV5-4,TRBJ2-1,TRBD1
CASRGTVNYGYTF,TGTGCCAGCAGGGGGACGGTAAACTATGGCTACACCTTC,-,TRBV5-6,TRBJ1-2,-
CASSSGTGTMNTEAFF,TGCGCCAGCAGCAGCGGGACAGGGACCATGAACACTGAAGCTTTCTTT,-,TRBV5-1,TRBJ1-1,TRBD1
CSVGTSLVPYEQYF,TGCAGCGTTGGGACCTCACTCGTTCCCTACGAGCAGTACTTC,-,TRBV29-1,TRBJ2-7,-
CASSQANGSGETNTGELFF,TGCGCCAGCAGCCAAGCCAATGGTAGCGGGGAAACGAACACCGGGGAGCTGTTTTTT,-,TRBV4-1,TRBJ2-2,TRBD2
CASIPTDSETQYF,TGCGCCAGCATCCCGACGGACTCGGAGACCCAGTACTTC,-,TRBV10-2,TRBJ2-5,-
CASSLGWGKAFF,TGTGCCAGCAGTTTAGGCTGGGGGAAGGCTTTCTTT,once,TRBV28,TRBJ1-1,-
CASSKGQGRNTDTQYF,TGTGCCAGCAGCAAAGGACAGGGTAGGAACACAGATACGCAGTATTTT,-,TRBV5-4,TRBJ2-3,TRBD1
CASSHSNSYEQYF,TGTGCCAGCAGCCATTCGAACTCCTACGAGCAGTACTTC,-,TRBV3-1/TRBV3-2,TRBJ2-7,-
CASSLERNSPLHF,TGTGCCAGCAGCTTAGAGAGGAATTCACCCCTCCACTTT,once,TRBV7-2,TRBJ1-6,-